The source of this T cell receptor (beta chain) is a study of metastatic and nonmetastatic thyroid tumors. Study-wide background: Peripheral blood and tumor or nodule samples from malignant and benign thyroid patients were compared. The study, taken as a whole, reports: Reported TCR beta diversity, measured in blood and tumor, was significantly higher for malignant thyroid tumors than for benign nodules.

No patient received treatment before thyroid surgery. Remarks on this clone: Its antigen is still unknown.

Germline CDR1 reads ENHRY; CDR2 reads SYGVKD. The ends lost 3 bases at V and 10 bases at J; junction bases unmatched: 6. The CDR3 extends over 14 amino acids. Authors' analysis steps: The study's classifier, a distant-metastasis tool for papillary thyroid cancer, was built using CDR3 differences across clinicopathological groups. TCRdb re-called the PCR reads with MiXCR. TCRdb, rather than the study authors, made the V and J calls. In the table there are 13,000 to 15,000 clones, just under 30% of which are singletons. This chain joins TRBV10-3 and TRBJ1-6, with TRBD1 matching over 7 bases. The sequence was obtained from a female donor with papillary thyroid cancer or a benign thyroid nodule (not recorded which). Some clones in this sample may be carry-over from other donors' samples. The specimen was blood. The CDR3 DNA reads as TGTGCCATCAGTGAATGGGACAGTCCCTCACCCCTCCACTTT. This encodes CAISEWDSPSPLHF.